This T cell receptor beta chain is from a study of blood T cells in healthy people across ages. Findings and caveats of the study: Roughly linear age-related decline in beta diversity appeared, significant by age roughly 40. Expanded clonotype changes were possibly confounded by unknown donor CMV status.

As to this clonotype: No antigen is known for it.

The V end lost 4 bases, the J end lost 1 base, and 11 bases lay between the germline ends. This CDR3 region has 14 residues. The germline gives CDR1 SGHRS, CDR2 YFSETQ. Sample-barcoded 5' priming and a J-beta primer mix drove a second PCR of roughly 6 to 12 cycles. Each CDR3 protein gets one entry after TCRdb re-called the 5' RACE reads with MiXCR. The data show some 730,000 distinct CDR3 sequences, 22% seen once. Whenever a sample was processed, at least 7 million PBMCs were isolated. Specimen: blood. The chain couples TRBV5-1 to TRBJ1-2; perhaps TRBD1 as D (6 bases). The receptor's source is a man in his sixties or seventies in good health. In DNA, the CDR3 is TGCGCCAGCAGCATGGACAGTGGTAACTATGGCTACACCTTC. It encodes CASSMDSGNYGYTF.